The T cell receptor beta chain under discussion was sequenced for a study of blood T cell repertoires in COVID-19. Study-wide context: PBMCs, B-cell-depleted T cells, or T cells provided the cDNA or gDNA that made up the material.

How the authors handled the data: For nucleated cells, counts were estimated from reference gene primer amplification. Using immunoSEQ multiplex PCR, the repertoire was profiled, and TCRdb retains in-frame clones only, with some absent. The DNA was the basis for D and trimming; V, J and clone size are from that table. The sample has fewer than 200,000 clones; approximately 90% are singletons. This clone was seen only once. The sequenced material came from peripheral blood. The receptor comes from a young woman who had recovered from COVID-19.

CDR3 DNA: TGTGCCAGCAGCTTGGCCGAGACAGGGTATGCAGATACGCAGTATTTT. This encodes CASSLAETGYADTQYF. The rearrangement uses TRBV5-6 and TRBJ2-3; 7 positions agree with TRBD1. The CDR3 covers 16 residues. Trimming took 0 bases from V and 4 from J; bases not matched to a gene: 8. CDR1 is SGHDT, CDR2 YYEEEE, per germline.